Shown below are 28 T cell receptor beta chains from a single sample sequenced in a study of shared clonotypes between healthy human individuals. Using immunoSEQ multiplex PCR, the repertoire was profiled, and TCRdb retains in-frame clones only, with some absent. The sample carries fewer than 1 million clones, about 96% recorded once. Naive CD8 populations comprised CD45RO-negative cells positively selected for CCR7, excluding terminally differentiated effector memory CD45RA+ cells. Specimen: naive CD8+ T cells sorted from blood. These receptor sequences come from a man aged 25 to 40 in good health.

This chain uses TRBV28 with TRBJ1-1; D possibly corresponds to TRBD1 (6 bases). The CDR3 runs to 14 residues. The ends were cut back, 5 bases at V and 8 bases at J, with 18 bases in the middle. CDR1 MDHEN and CDR2 SYDVKM come from the germline V gene. CDR3 sequence (DNA): TGTGCCAGCAGTCAGTACCGGGGGCCCGCGGAAGCTTTCTTT. This gives the protein CASSQYRGPAEAFF.

The chain's CDR3 is CASALTGQNYNEQFF. DNA of the CDR3: TGTGCCTCAGCTCTTACGGGACAGAACTACAATGAGCAGTTCTTC. This chain links TRBV10-3 with TRBJ2-1; 7 bases align to TRBD1. V gave up 11 bases and J gave up 3 bases; unmatched junction bases: 13. CDR1 and CDR2 from the germline V gene are ENHRY and SYGVKD. CDR3 length equals 15 residues.

On this clone itself: The sample carries other DNA sequences with the same CDR3. The chain employs TRBV7-9 and TRBJ1-1; D gene ambiguous. The CDR3 loop spans 12 amino acids. Germline assignment: CDR1 SEHNR and CDR2 FQNEAQ (reference sequence). Between the trimmed V and J ends, which lost 3 bases and 4 bases, there was a span of 6 bases. Here the CDR3 DNA reads TGTGCCAGCAGCTTGGGGTCCACTGAAGCTTTCTTT. This encodes CASSLGSTEAFF. The full variable domain, with the rest looked up from reference TRBV7-9 and TRBJ1-1, is DTGVSQNPRHKITKRGQNVTFRCDPISEHNRLYWYRQTLGQGPEFLTYFQNEAQLEKSRLLSDRFSAERPKGSFSTLEIQRTEQGDSAMYLCASSLGSTEAFFGQGTRLTVV.

The DNA of the CDR3 is TGTGCCAGCAGCTCCCCACAAGGGACTAGCGGGAGATGGTACGAGCAGTACTTC. Translated, it gives CASSSPQGTSGRWYEQYF. This sequence joins TRBV11-2 and TRBJ2-7, with 14 bases fitting TRBD2. Germline V lookup: CDR1 SGHAT, CDR2 FQNNGV. CDR3 length equals 18 residues. The junction had 12 bases not matched to a gene; V was cut back by 4 bases and J by 4 bases.

The gene calls are TRBV2 and TRBJ2-7; D remains unclear. The CDR3 has 12 amino acids. V lost 7 bases and J lost 4, with 11 bases in between. Germline V gene data show CDR1 as SNHLY and CDR2 as FYNNEI. The CDR3, as DNA: TGTGCCAGCACCGAAGTGGGGTACGAGCAGTACTTC. This sequence encodes CASTEVGYEQYF.

The gene calls are TRBV9 and TRBJ1-5; TRBD1 matches 8 bases. V was clipped by 3 bases and J by 7 bases; unmatched bases: 6. Germline CDR1 SGDLS, CDR2 YYNGEE. This CDR3 comprises 14 residues. This CDR3 is CASSARGLGQPQHF. The CDR3 DNA reads as TGTGCCAGCAGCGCCAGGGGGCTAGGACAGCCCCAGCATTTT.

The rearrangement links TRBV7-9 to TRBJ2-2; D is possibly TRBD1 (6 bases). There are 12 residues in the CDR3. V shed 10 bases and J shed 6 bases, with 12 bases lying between them. Per the germline V gene, CDR1 is SEHNR and CDR2 is FQNEAQ (reference sequence). The CDR3 sequence: CANTGSPGELFF. CDR3 nucleotides: TGTGCCAACACAGGGAGCCCCGGGGAGCTGTTTTTT.

The rearrangement uses TRBV4-3 and TRBJ2-7, with TRBD2 identical over 7 bases. Per the germline V gene, CDR1 is LGHNA and CDR2 is YSLEER. This CDR3 has 17 residues. Trimming took 0 bases from V and 7 from J; bases not matched to a gene: 15. In DNA form, the CDR3 reads TGCGCCAGCAGCCAAGACCTACGTGGGAGGGGCGGACTGGAGCAGTACTTC. This translates into CASSQDLRGRGGLEQYF.

The CDR3 DNA reads as TGTGCCAGCAGCTTGTCGACAGAGCAGTACTTC. The encoded protein is CASSLSTEQYF. The rearrangement joins TRBV5-6 to TRBJ2-7; D is ambiguous. Germline CDR1 reads SGHDT; CDR2 reads YYEEEE. The V gene lost 1 base and the J gene lost 7 bases, with 6 bases spanning the gap. The CDR3 is 11 amino acids.

The V and J genes are TRBV7-8 and TRBJ2-7; possibly TRBD2 for D (6 bases). Trimming left V 3 bases short and J 0 bases short, with 15 bases between. CDR3 size: 16 residues. CDR1 is SGHVS and CDR2 is FQNEAQ in the germline V gene. CDR3 sequence reads: CASSFPGRGDSYEQYF. CDR3 nucleotide sequence: TGTGCCAGCAGCTTTCCGGGGCGGGGCGACTCCTACGAGCAGTACTTC.

The chain couples TRBV29-1 to TRBJ1-2; tentative D call: TRBD1 (6 bases). CDR1 SQVTM and CDR2 ANQGSEA come from the germline V gene. The CDR3 sequence is 13 residues long. The V end was cut by 2 bases, the J end by 4 bases, with 11 bases between. This CDR3 reads CSVETAGAYGYTF. The DNA for the CDR3 is TGCAGCGTTGAAACTGCAGGGGCCTATGGCTACACCTTC.

The chain uses TRBV5-6 and TRBJ2-7, with unresolved D. The V gene's germline CDR1 is SGHDT and CDR2 YYEEEE. This CDR3 has 13 residues. V was clipped by 0 bases and J by 7 bases, with 11 bases between them. CDR3 bases: TGTGCCAGCAGCTTGGGGGCTTACGGAGAGCAGTACTTC. This translates into CASSLGAYGEQYF.

This clone was observed a single time. The rearrangement uses TRBV4-3 and TRBJ2-3, with 7 bases that match TRBD2. The CDR3 contains 18 residues. V dropped 2 bases and J dropped 0; count of bases not matched to a gene: 11. The germline gives CDR1 LGHNA, CDR2 YSLEER. Written as DNA, the CDR3 is TGCGCCAGCAGCCAATCTCTCCTAGCGGCAGCGAGCACAGATACGCAGTATTTT. It yields the protein CASSQSLLAAASTDTQYF.

A single count supports this clone. V gene TRBV6-1 combines with J gene TRBJ2-1; tentative D call: TRBD1 (6 bases). V lost 4 bases, J lost 5 bases, and 15 bases lay in between. Looked up from germline, CDR1 is MNHNS and CDR2 is SASEGT. This CDR3 spans 15 amino acids. CDR3 loop: CASSVYRDSDNEQFF. The CDR3 DNA reads as TGTGCCAGCAGTGTTTACAGGGATAGCGACAATGAGCAGTTCTTC.

The chain employs TRBV18 and TRBJ2-2; perhaps TRBD1 as D (6 bases). Germline-derived CDR1 and CDR2 are KGHSH and LQKENI. V was trimmed by 4 bases and J by 1 base, leaving 13 bases between them. The CDR3 is 16 residues long. The CDR3 bases are TGTGCCAGCTCACACTGGGCAGGGGTGAACACCGGGGAGCTGTTTTTT. This encodes CASSHWAGVNTGELFF.

V is TRBV29-1 and J is TRBJ2-3; 10 bases match TRBD2. The CDR3 runs to 14 residues. Germline V CDR1 and CDR2: SQVTM, ANQGSEA. V lost 6 bases and J lost 6; bases outside the gene matches: 9. The CDR3 DNA is TGCAGCGTAGAGGTAGCGGGAGGTGGGGATACGCAGTATTTT. Translating it yields CSVEVAGGGDTQYF.

V is TRBV19 and J is TRBJ2-7; D may be TRBD2 (5 bases). V was pared by 3 bases and J by 4 bases, with 16 bases between. Germline lookup yields CDR1 LNHDA and CDR2 SQIVND (reference sequence). The CDR3 is 15 amino acids. In nucleotides, the CDR3 is TGTGCCAGTAGTATTTTGTGGGGAGATCAATACGAGCAGTACTTC. Translation: CASSILWGDQYEQYF.

The V call is TRBV5-6, the J call TRBJ2-7; 8 bases map to TRBD2. Germline CDR1 SGHDT, CDR2 YYEEEE. CDR3 length: 14 amino acids. The V and J ends lost 0 bases and 9 bases, in that order; junction bases with no gene match: 8. The CDR3 loop is CASSLATSGFVQYF. Here the CDR3 DNA reads TGTGCCAGCAGCTTGGCTACTAGCGGCTTCGTGCAGTACTTC.

The J gene is TRBJ2-3, the V gene TRBV2; D is possibly TRBD1 (5 bases). The ends were cut back, 1 base at V and 6 bases at J, with 14 bases in the middle. The CDR3 loop spans 15 amino acids. The germline V gene encodes CDR1 SNHLY and CDR2 FYNNEI. The CDR3 reads CASSEGQGMKDTQYF. The CDR3 bases are TGTGCCAGCAGTGAAGGGCAGGGAATGAAGGATACGCAGTATTTT.

The chain has TRBV25-1 and TRBJ2-7; D may be TRBD2 (6 bases). Germline assignment: CDR1 MGHDK and CDR2 SYGVNS. V gave up 8 bases and J gave up 1 base, with 12 bases separating them. The CDR3 is 13 residues long. The CDR3 coding sequence is TGTGCCAGCGTCGGGGGTTTTTCCTACGAGCAGTACTTC. Encoded protein: CASVGGFSYEQYF.

This sequence joins TRBV9 and TRBJ2-1; 8 bases align to TRBD2. The J segment lost 6 bases and the V segment lost 0 bases, leaving 5 bases of the junction unmatched. The CDR3 contains 15 residues. Looked up from germline, CDR1 is SGDLS and CDR2 is YYNGEE. CDR3 nucleotides: TGTGCCAGCAGCGTAGTTGCGGGAGGTCCCAATGAGCAGTTCTTC. It encodes CASSVVAGGPNEQFF.

The gene calls are TRBV21-1 and TRBJ2-7; TRBD2 is the table's D call and was not checked against the DNA. TRBV21-1 is described as a pseudogene. The CDR3 runs 16 residues. CDR3 sequence (DNA): TGTGCCAGCAGCAAAGCGTGGCGGGACCCCTCCTACGAGCAGTACTTC. This codes for CASSKAWRDPSYEQYF.

The chain employs TRBV9 and TRBJ2-7, with D possibly matching TRBD1 (5 bases). Germline V gene data show CDR1 as SGDLS and CDR2 as YYNGEE. With 0 bases removed from V and 3 bases from J, the gap between germline ends came to 10 bases. The CDR3 totals 14 residues. CDR3 coding DNA: TGTGCCAGCAGCGTAGGACAGACGGGCTACGAGCAGTACTTC. Protein sequence: CASSVGQTGYEQYF.

The CDR3 coding sequence is TGCGCCAGCAGCCCTGCCGATGGGGGAGAGTCGACAGATACGCAGTATTTT. Translated: CASSPADGGESTDTQYF. The gene calls are TRBV5-1 and TRBJ2-3; perhaps D is TRBD1 or TRBD2 (5 bases each). Trimming removed 4 bases from V and 3 bases from J, with 21 bases in between. The germline CDR1 and CDR2 sequences are SGHRS and YFSETQ. This CDR3 is built from 17 residues. Full variable domain (rest looked up from reference TRBV5-1 and TRBJ2-3): KAGVTQTPRYLIKTRGQQVTLSCSPISGHRSVSWYQQTPGQGLQFLFEYFSETQRNKGNFPGRFSGRQFSNSRSEMNVSTLELGDSALYLCASSPADGGESTDTQYFGPGTRLTVL.

The chain is built from TRBV11-2 and TRBJ2-7, with TRBD1 as a possible D gene (6 bases). The V end was cut by 4 bases, the J end by 0 bases, with 16 bases between. The CDR3 covers 16 residues. Germline CDR1 reads SGHAT; CDR2 reads FQNNGV. CDR3 bases: TGTGCCAGCAGCTCAACAAACAGGGCGAGCTCCTACGAGCAGTACTTC. It specifies CASSSTNRASSYEQYF.

This chain uses TRBV1 with TRBJ2-5; TRBD2 is the table's D call, not checked against the DNA. TRBV1 is a listed pseudogene. The CDR3 sequence is 17 residues long. CDR3 amino acids: CTSRLSTRLAVQETQYF. CDR3 nucleotides: TGCACCAGCAGACTTTCAACTCGACTAGCGGTACAAGAGACCCAGTACTTC.

J is TRBJ2-7 and V is TRBV7-9; TRBD1 aligns across 8 bases. This CDR3 spans 16 amino acids. The V and J ends lost 3 bases and 4 bases, in that order; junction bases with no gene match: 11. Germline V CDR1 and CDR2: SEHNR, FQNEAQ (reference sequence). The CDR3 coding sequence is TGTGCCAGCAGCTTCCCAGGACAGGGCTTAACTTACGAGCAGTACTTC. Translated, it gives CASSFPGQGLTYEQYF.

This sequence joins TRBV12-5 and TRBJ2-7; 8 bases align to TRBD1. The CDR3 has 19 residues. The V gene's germline CDR1 is LGHNT and CDR2 FRNRAP. The junction had 18 bases not matched to a gene; V was cut back by 2 bases and J by 3 bases. In nucleotides, the CDR3 is TGTGCTAGTGGTTTGTACACTGGAAGTTTTACAGGGGGTGACTACGAGCAGTACTTC. It translates to CASGLYTGSFTGGDYEQYF.